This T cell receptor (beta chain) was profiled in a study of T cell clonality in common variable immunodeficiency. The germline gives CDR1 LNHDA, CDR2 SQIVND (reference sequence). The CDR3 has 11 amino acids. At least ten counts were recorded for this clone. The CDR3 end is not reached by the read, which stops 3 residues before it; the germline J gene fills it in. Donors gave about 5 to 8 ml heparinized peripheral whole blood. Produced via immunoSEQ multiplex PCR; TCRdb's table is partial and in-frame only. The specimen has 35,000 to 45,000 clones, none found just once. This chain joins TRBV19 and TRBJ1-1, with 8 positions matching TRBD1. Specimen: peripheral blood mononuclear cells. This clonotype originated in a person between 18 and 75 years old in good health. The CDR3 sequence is CASRRTGFAFF. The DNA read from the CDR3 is TGTGCCAGTAGGAGGACAGGGTTT.